These 31 T cell receptor beta chains share one sample of origin, sequenced in a study of identical twins. TCRdb processed the 5' RACE reads anew with MiXCR; each CDR3 protein has one entry. The sample carries 540,000 or so distinct CDR3 sequences, around 22% recorded once. The same sample was also used in a study of yellow fever vaccine responses in identical twins.

The sample consisted of CD4+ T cells sorted from blood. Receptors originate from a woman between 18 and 29 years old in good health.

The chain carries TRBV5-1 and TRBJ2-2; the D gene is possibly TRBD1 (6 bases). This CDR3 is 16 amino acids long. Germline lookup yields CDR1 SGHRS and CDR2 YFSETQ. Trimming took 4 bases from V and 3 from J, leaving 16 bases between them. The CDR3 sequence: CASSRTATEYTGELFF. The CDR3 coding sequence is TGCGCCAGCAGCCGGACAGCCACCGAGTACACCGGGGAGCTGTTTTTT.

V is TRBV3-1 and J is TRBJ1-1; D uncertain. Germline V gives CDR1 LGHDT, CDR2 YNNKEL (reference sequence). The length of the CDR3 is 14 residues. V was clipped by 0 bases and J by 1 base, with 6 bases between them. CDR3 residues: CASSQETRNTEAFF. The DNA for the CDR3 is TGTGCCAGCAGCCAAGAGACAAGGAACACTGAAGCTTTCTTT.

This clonotype was counted a few times. This chain joins TRBV29-1 and TRBJ1-2, with D uncertain. This CDR3 contains 13 residues. V lost 4 bases to trimming and J lost 4 bases, with 13 bases between them. Looked up from germline, CDR1 is SQVTM and CDR2 is ANQGSEA. The CDR3 loop reads CSVGRRVGYGYTF. CDR3 nucleotides: TGCAGCGTTGGGCGGAGAGTTGGCTATGGCTACACCTTC.

The chain employs TRBV3-1 and TRBJ2-7; D is perhaps TRBD2 (5 bases). V was shortened by 4 bases and J by 5 bases, with 15 bases between the two germline ends. Germline V lookup: CDR1 LGHDT, CDR2 YNNKEL (reference sequence). The CDR3 covers 14 residues. CDR3 in amino acids: CASSPKMRVHEQYF. As DNA, the CDR3 is TGTGCCAGCAGCCCGAAGATGAGGGTCCACGAGCAGTACTTC.

The CDR3 DNA sequence: TGTGCCAGCAGCCAAGACGTCGCGAGGACCGGGGAGCTGTTTTTT. Translation: CASSQDVARTGELFF. The V and J genes are TRBV3-1 and TRBJ2-2; D is ambiguous. The CDR3 sequence is 15 residues long. CDR1 is LGHDT, CDR2 YNNKEL, per germline (reference sequence). Trimming removed 0 bases from V and 5 bases from J, with 10 bases in between. The whole variable domain, filled in from reference TRBV3-1 and TRBJ2-2, reads DTAVSQTPKYLVTQMGNDKSIKCEQNLGHDTMYWYKQDSKKFLKIMFSYNNKELIINETVPNRFSPKSPDKAHLNLHINSLELGDSAVYFCASSQDVARTGELFFGEGSRLTVL.

V gene TRBV29-1 combines with J gene TRBJ2-5; unclear D gene. The V gene's germline CDR1 is SQVTM and CDR2 ANQGSEA. This CDR3 has 14 residues. The ends were cut back, 0 bases at V and 2 bases at J, with 10 bases in the middle. The CDR3 loop reads CSVEDGLFQETQYF. CDR3 DNA: TGCAGCGTTGAAGATGGTCTTTTTCAAGAGACCCAGTACTTC.

The chain uses TRBV5-1 and TRBJ2-3, with D perhaps TRBD1 (6 bases). Trimming cost V 4 bases and J 1 base, with 16 bases left between them. Germline-derived CDR1 and CDR2 are SGHRS and YFSETQ. The CDR3 covers 16 residues. The CDR3 reads CASSQSGTRGTDTQYF. CDR3 coding DNA: TGCGCCAGCAGCCAATCCGGGACACGGGGCACAGATACGCAGTATTTT.

The table lists this clonotype with a few counts. V usage is TRBV7-9 and J usage is TRBJ1-1; D may be TRBD1 (5 bases). The CDR3 sequence is 13 residues long. Per germline, CDR1 SEHNR and CDR2 FQNEAQ (reference sequence). V lost 5 bases to trimming and J lost 6 bases, with 13 bases between them. CDR3 protein: CASSIQGWAEAFF. The CDR3 DNA sequence: TGTGCCAGCAGCATTCAGGGATGGGCTGAAGCTTTCTTT.

CDR3 region: CASSVAGGAYEQYF. CDR3 nucleotide sequence: TGTGCCAGCAGTGTAGCAGGGGGGGCCTACGAGCAGTACTTC. The chain has TRBV14 and TRBJ2-7; D possibly uses TRBD1 or TRBD2 (7 bases each). The germline CDR1 and CDR2 sequences are SGHDN and FVKESK. CDR3 length equals 14 residues. V lost 6 bases and J lost 2, with 14 bases in between.

This clonotype was observed a few times. The V call is TRBV24-1, the J call TRBJ2-1; D gene unclear. V was trimmed by 4 bases and J by 3 bases, leaving 21 bases between them. This CDR3 is built from 18 residues. Per germline, CDR1 KGHDR and CDR2 SFDVKD. CDR3 nucleotide sequence: TGTGCCACCAGTGACTTCGGCGCGCAGCCCCCCGACTACAATGAGCAGTTCTTC. Amino acids: CATSDFGAQPPDYNEQFF.

The rearrangement uses TRBV12-3 or TRBV12-4 and TRBJ1-6; 9 positions agree with TRBD1. The CDR3 loop spans 15 amino acids. Germline trimming cut 5 bases from V and 10 bases from J; bases unmatched to any gene: 9. The CDR3 loop is CASSQQGALWSPLHF. CDR3 sequence (DNA): TGTGCCAGCAGTCAACAGGGGGCCTTGTGGTCACCCCTCCACTTT.

Only a few counts were recorded for this clonotype. The chain uses TRBV10-3 and TRBJ2-7, with a tentative D call TRBD1 (6 bases). This CDR3 spans 14 amino acids. Trimming took off 10 bases at V and 0 bases at J, with 16 bases between the two ends. Germline V lookup: CDR1 ENHRY, CDR2 SYGVKD. CDR3 bases: TGTGCCACCGACCCAGGACAGACCTCCTACGAGCAGTACTTC. Translated, it gives CATDPGQTSYEQYF.

The rearrangement links TRBV9 to TRBJ1-2; D gene ambiguous. Trimming took off 4 bases at V and 8 bases at J, with 12 bases between the two ends. Germline assignment: CDR1 SGDLS and CDR2 YYNGEE. The CDR3 runs to 12 residues. CDR3 sequence (DNA): TGTGCCAGCAGCTCCATCGGAAAAGGCTACACCTTC. It yields the protein CASSSIGKGYTF.

The V and J genes are TRBV27 and TRBJ2-1, with D maybe TRBD2 (5 bases). Germline lookup yields CDR1 MNHEY and CDR2 SMNVEV (reference sequence). CDR3 size: 15 residues. Deletions cut 6 bases from V and 3 bases from J, with 15 bases between. CDR3 sequence: CASSRDYLLYNEQFF. The CDR3 DNA follows: TGTGCCAGCAGCCGAGACTACCTCCTCTACAATGAGCAGTTCTTC.

Only a few counts were recorded for this clonotype. The V and J genes are TRBV7-9 and TRBJ2-7, with TRBD2 matching over 7 bases. Germline V gene data show CDR1 as SEHNR and CDR2 as FQNEAQ (reference sequence). Trimming at V came to 6 bases and at J to 9 bases, leaving 14 bases not matched to a gene. This CDR3 contains 14 residues. DNA for the CDR3: TGTGCCAGCAGGGGGGACCGTCCATCGGGAGGGCAGTACTTC. It specifies CASRGDRPSGGQYF.

Worth noting for this clonotype: One base away lies a much larger clone, so this may be a sequencing read error. This rearrangement joins TRBV2 to TRBJ2-3, with TRBD1 identical over 7 bases. This CDR3 has 13 amino acids. The trim removed 4 bases at V and 4 bases at J, leaving 2 bases unmatched. Looked up from germline, CDR1 is SNHLY and CDR2 is FYNNEI. CDR3 in DNA: TGTGCCAGCAGTGCCCAGGGGGCAGATACGCAGTATTTT. This gives the protein CASSAQGADTQYF.

This chain uses TRBV4-1 with TRBJ1-2, with a weak D call TRBD1 (5 bases). Trimming stripped 0 bases from V and 3 bases from J, with 5 bases between. The CDR3 length is 13 residues. Germline loops: CDR1 MGHRA, CDR2 YSYEKL. The CDR3 spells CASSQEGDYGYTF. Written as DNA, the CDR3 is TGCGCCAGCAGCCAAGAAGGGGACTATGGCTACACCTTC.

The chain links TRBV24-1 to TRBJ2-1; 12 nucleotides match TRBD2. J gave up 6 bases and V 9 bases, and 5 bases lay outside the gene matches. Looked up from germline, CDR1 is KGHDR and CDR2 is SFDVKD. CDR3 size: 14 residues. In DNA form, the CDR3 reads TGTGCCACCGATACGGGACTAGCGGGCAATGAGCAGTTCTTC. Translation gives CATDTGLAGNEQFF.

Only a few counts were recorded for this clonotype. This sequence joins TRBV2 and TRBJ2-1, with D tentatively TRBD2 (6 bases). V was clipped by 4 bases and J by 1 base, with 14 bases between them. Per germline, CDR1 SNHLY and CDR2 FYNNEI. This CDR3 is built from 16 residues. CDR3 sequence: CASSGRVGGSYNEQFF. CDR3 nucleotide sequence: TGTGCCAGCAGTGGTCGTGTGGGGGGATCCTACAATGAGCAGTTCTTC.

This clonotype was seen a few times. The chain links TRBV5-6 to TRBJ2-3; D assignment may be TRBD1 or TRBD2 (5 bases each). This CDR3 region has 16 residues. Germline-derived CDR1 and CDR2 are SGHDT and YYEEEE. Trimming cost V 0 bases and J 1 base, with 12 bases left between them. CDR3 coding DNA: TGTGCCAGCAGCTTGGAGATGGGACCAGGCACAGATACGCAGTATTTT. This translates into CASSLEMGPGTDTQYF.

V usage is TRBV6-1 and J usage is TRBJ2-1, with 7 nucleotides matching TRBD1. The CDR3 is 13 residues long. Losses at the gene ends were 6 bases for V and 7 bases for J; bases not matched to a gene: 6. In germline, CDR1 is MNHNS, CDR2 SASEGT. This CDR3 reads CASRLTGLNEQFF. The DNA of the CDR3 is TGTGCCAGCAGATTGACAGGGCTGAATGAGCAGTTCTTC.

This clonotype has just a few counts. The V gene is TRBV5-1, the J gene TRBJ2-2; TRBD1 might be the D (7 bases). The germline CDR1 and CDR2 sequences are SGHRS and YFSETQ. The CDR3 totals 16 residues. The V end lost 0 bases, the J end lost 4 bases, and 13 bases lay between the germline ends. DNA of the CDR3: TGCGCCAGCAGCTTGGAATTCCAGGGGGGCACCGGGGAGCTGTTTTTT. It specifies CASSLEFQGGTGELFF.

V gene TRBV29-1 combines with J gene TRBJ2-1; D is uncertain. The V end lost 7 bases, the J end lost 2 bases, and 12 bases lay between the germline ends. Germline V gene sequence: CDR1 SQVTM, CDR2 ANQGSEA. The CDR3 covers 13 residues. CDR3 loop: CSAKGVAYNEQFF. In nucleotides, the CDR3 is TGCAGCGCCAAAGGCGTTGCCTACAATGAGCAGTTCTTC.

This clonotype appeared a few times. V gene TRBV7-9 combines with J gene TRBJ2-5; 7 bases map to TRBD2. The trim removed 11 bases at V and 5 bases at J, leaving 11 bases unmatched. The length of the CDR3 is 13 residues. The germline gives CDR1 SEHNR, CDR2 FQNEAQ (reference sequence). The CDR3 DNA is TGTGCCGGGGGGGACTCTCCCAGGGAGACCCAGTACTTC. Amino acids: CAGGDSPRETQYF. Full variable domain (rest looked up from reference TRBV7-9 and TRBJ2-5): DTGVSQNPRHKITKRGQNVTFRCDPISEHNRLYWYRQTLGQGPEFLTYFQNEAQLEKSRLLSDRFSAERPKGSFSTLEIQRTEQGDSAMYLCAGGDSPRETQYFGPGTRLLVL.

This clonotype turned up a few times. This chain connects TRBV20-1 to TRBJ1-5; D not certain. The CDR3 totals 17 residues. V was pared by 1 base and J by 0 bases, with 16 bases between. Per germline, CDR1 DFQATT and CDR2 SNEGSKA (reference sequence). The CDR3 DNA follows: TGCAGTGCTAGAGCAGCAACCAACCGATATAGCAATCAGCCCCAGCATTTT. It translates to CSARAATNRYSNQPQHF.

This sequence joins TRBV9 and TRBJ2-7; D might be TRBD2 (5 bases). Looked up from germline, CDR1 is SGDLS and CDR2 is YYNGEE. The CDR3 length is 14 residues. Trimming removed 0 bases from V and 2 bases from J, with 9 bases in between. CDR3 protein: CASSVGGGTYEQYF. In DNA form, the CDR3 reads TGTGCCAGCAGCGTAGGAGGAGGTACCTACGAGCAGTACTTC.

This clonotype was seen more than once but under ten times. The chain has TRBV14 and TRBJ2-1; D is possibly TRBD2 (5 bases). V dropped 1 base and J dropped 5 bases, with 9 bases sitting between them. The length of the CDR3 is 14 residues. Germline loops: CDR1 SGHDN, CDR2 FVKESK. As DNA, the CDR3 is TGTGCCAGCAGCCAAGTAAGCGGACACAATGAGCAGTTCTTC. It yields the protein CASSQVSGHNEQFF.

The genes are TRBV27 and TRBJ2-7; D unresolved. Trimming stripped 2 bases from V and 0 bases from J, with 11 bases between. The length of the CDR3 is 15 residues. Germline CDR1 is MNHEY and CDR2 is SMNVEV (reference sequence). This CDR3 is CASSLPSASSYEQYF. The DNA of the CDR3 is TGTGCCAGCAGTTTACCGAGCGCAAGCTCCTACGAGCAGTACTTC.

This clonotype showed up just a few times. The chain combines TRBV11-2 with TRBJ2-1, with 14 bases aligning to TRBD2. The germline CDR1 and CDR2 sequences are SGHAT and FQNNGV. Losses at the gene ends were 1 base for V and 7 bases for J; bases not matched to a gene: 9. The CDR3 extends over 18 amino acids. The CDR3 region has the DNA TGTGCCAGCAGCTTAGTCCCCGCCGGGACTAGCGGGGGAAATGAGCAGTTCTTC. This gives the protein CASSLVPAGTSGGNEQFF.

The CDR3 is CASSSGTIKETQYF. The DNA for the CDR3 is TGCGCCAGCAGCTCGGGGACCATAAAAGAGACCCAGTACTTC. This chain connects TRBV5-1 to TRBJ2-5; D is perhaps TRBD1 or TRBD2 (5 bases each). This CDR3 is built from 14 residues. Trimming took off 3 bases at V and 3 bases at J, with 12 bases between the two ends. In germline, CDR1 is SGHRS, CDR2 YFSETQ.

The chain is built from TRBV5-6 and TRBJ1-4, with 11 bases matching TRBD1. Germline V gene data show CDR1 as SGHDT and CDR2 as YYEEEE. The J segment lost 4 bases and the V segment lost 0 bases, leaving 2 bases of the junction unmatched. The CDR3 consists of 16 residues. In DNA form, the CDR3 reads TGTGCCAGCAGCTTGGCCGGGACAGGGGGTAATGAAAAACTGTTTTTT. Protein sequence: CASSLAGTGGNEKLFF.